This T cell receptor beta chain originates from a study of T-cell memory formation after mild COVID-19 (dated by TCRdb to the early 2020s). Context from the whole study: Most TCR sequence clusters were specific to one of the two donors. Longitudinal TCRalpha and TCRbeta repertoire sequencing tracked T-cell clones expanding and contracting after mild COVID-19 in a couple of donors. The cohort comprised two young, previously healthy adult volunteers, one female and one male.

As concerns this clonotype: No antigen is known for it. No much larger clonotype is one base removed from it; base qualities were not supplied.

Ficoll-Paque density gradient centrifugation was the method used to isolate PBMCs. Points the paper makes about the study in general: Some responding clones were found in pre-infection memory, which suggests that pre-existing cross-reactive memory T cells took part in the SARS-CoV-2 response. SARS-CoV-2 specificity was not confirmed for the second-wave clones peaking on day 37. Contracting CD4+ clones appeared mostly in the CM and EM memory subsets, whereas CD8+ clones were enriched in EMRA. From day 15 to 85, contracting clones showed balanced CD4/CD8 phenotypes, whereas a second wave of clones that expanded from day 15 to 37 leaned towards CD4+. The study included only a couple of mild cases, and larger cohorts that include severe cases with pre-infection samples were judged to be necessary.

Sequences MGHDK (CDR1) and SYGVNS (CDR2) are obtained from the germline V gene. The CDR3 contains 14 residues, cysteine and phenylalanine counted. The entry retains the CDR3 DNA only, 42 bases that are in frame from base 1. V and J are truncated by 0 bases and 3 bases respectively, leaving an intervening sequence of 9 bases. Sequencing took place on an Illumina NovaSeq 6000. Using 5'RACE with constant-segment primers, TCRalpha and TCRbeta cDNA libraries were constructed, with sample barcodes and unique molecular identifiers added in the process. Trizol reagent was used to extract RNA from every sample. The libraries were amplified in two PCR steps, and the second step added a second sample barcode and Illumina TruSeq adapters. Sequencing of the libraries was done on an Illumina NovaSeq, producing 2 x 150 bp paired-end reads. In the authors' own workflow: The reads were demultiplexed and collapsed into UMI-guided consensus sequences using migec v1.2.7. Using mixcr v2.1.11, the UMI consensuses were aligned to TRA and TRB V and J templates and assembled into clonotypes. A clonotype was counted as expanded or contracted only when both edgeR and NoisET called the clonotype significant, with the noise models trained on biological replicates. For edgeR calls, the thresholds were a false discovery rate-adjusted p below 0.01 and a log2 fold-change of 1. As an exploratory analysis of dynamics, max-normalized trajectories of the 1000 most abundant clonotypes were examined with PCA combined with hierarchical clustering. Each responding clone was given a CD4 or CD8 phenotype based on the CD4+ and CD8+ repertoires, which had been sequenced separately. In TCRdb, the public reads were trimmed at Q25 with fastp and aligned with MiXCR, with productive beta chains retained. CDR3 protein sequences are deduplicated, and each keeps its most common genes and DNA. It is TCRdb's table, rather than the study itself, that gives the V and J calls and clone size. This sample comprises 550,000 to 600,000 distinct CDR3 sequences, less than 25% of them detected only once. The leading ten clones occupy around 8.4% of the sample.

This sequence originates from an adult woman who had mild COVID-19 (a few samples of this study predate the infection). The sample titles of this study are shuffled in the database, so cell type and time point are left out; the donor was told from shared clones. This sequence uses TRBV25-1 and TRBJ2-7; a tentative D match to TRBD1 spans 5 bases. Sequenced sample: PBMCs or a T cell subset sorted from them (not recorded which). The CDR3 corresponds to CASSEYGRDYEQYF. The sequenced DNA is TGTGCCAGCAGTGAATATGGCAGGGACTACGAGCAGTACTTC.